This T cell receptor beta chain was documented in a study of tumor and adjacent non-tumor tissue in lung cancer. Trimming stripped 0 bases from V and 9 bases from J, with 8 bases between. Germline V gene lookup returns CDR1 LGHNA and CDR2 YSLEER. The CDR3 is 13 residues long. RNA was extracted from bulk tissue without any cell sorting. The normal lung tissue was taken more than 3 cm from the tumor edge. A modified ARM-PCR protocol with three rounds of nested PCR amplified TCRbeta. A single record per CDR3 protein comes from TCRdb applying MiXCR to the multiplex PCR reads. The table includes approximately 77,000 distinct CDR3 sequences, approximately 80% detected once.

Sequenced: distant non-tumor lung tissue. The TCR originated in a man aged 55 to 70 with non-small cell lung cancer. The V call is TRBV4-3, the J call TRBJ2-2, with D unclear. CDR3: CASSQEFTWELFF. CDR3 sequence (DNA): TGCGCCAGCAGCCAAGAGTTTACCTGGGAGCTGTTTTTT.